This T cell receptor (beta chain) was obtained from a study of T cells in Graves' hyperthyroidism and ophthalmopathy. This clonotype has a count of ten or more. Antigen: not known. The germline gives CDR1 MNHNS, CDR2 SASEGT. Trimming shortened V by 4 bases and J by 4 bases, and 13 bases separated the two germline ends. The CDR3 is 14 amino acids. Amplified TCR beta CDR3 regions derived from RNA transcripts. During a first-round RT-PCR of the TCR CDR3, the HTBI primer set was used. Using its own MiXCR run on the multiplex PCR reads, TCRdb lists one record per CDR3 protein. The table includes about 350,000 distinct CDR3 sequences, roughly 19% detected once. Findings and caveats of the study: Most clonotypes that expanded in the thyroid above 0.001 also showed up in blood. Ophthalmopathy was predicted by the model a median of 6.5 months ahead of onset.

The V and J genes are TRBV6-1 and TRBJ1-2; no reliable D call. The sequenced sample was blood. The receptor comes from a woman between 18 and 29 years old with Graves' hyperthyroidism. The CDR3 reads CASSGSVGIYGYTF. The CDR3 DNA reads as TGTGCCAGCAGTGGCTCCGTGGGAATCTATGGCTACACCTTC.